This T cell receptor beta chain is drawn from a study of T cell responses to AZD1222 COVID-19 vaccine. Study-level findings and limits: Clonal diversity may have been underestimated in mostly white British donors. Nearly half of unique spike-specific TCRs reportedly avoided B.1.351 and B.1.1.7 mutated regions. Repertoire collection took place solely once the T cell response had peaked.

Measured with immunoSEQ multiplex PCR; TCRdb has only the in-frame clones, and not every one. The sample lists under 200,000 clones, around 89% occurring once. The CDR3 is made up of 14 amino acids. Germline-derived CDR1 and CDR2 are SEHNR and FQNEAQ (reference sequence). The ends were cut back, 5 bases at V and 5 bases at J, with 16 bases in the middle. Points on this clone: Its matching antigen is unknown.

The source is an adult who received the AZD1222 COVID-19 vaccine. The specimen comprised peripheral blood, sampled 28 days after the second AZD1222 dose. This sequence joins TRBV7-9 and TRBJ2-7, with unresolved D. The CDR3 spells CASSDVSQEHEQYF. The CDR3 nucleotides are TGTGCCAGCAGCGACGTCTCTCAAGAGCACGAGCAGTACTTC.